This entry lists 3 T cell receptor beta chains sequenced from one sample in a study of blood T cell repertoires in COVID-19 (TCRdb year 2020). Library prep was done by the immunoSEQ multiplex PCR assay. TCRdb obtained this table from immuneACCESS and retained in-frame rearrangements with V and J assigned. These tables miss some clones; where compared with another copy, unresolved V genes account for less than half of the shortfall, and the remainder is unexplained. The sample has about 43,000 clones on record, around 87% of them singletons. The ten most abundant clones make up 9.6% of the sample. The source material was peripheral blood. The receptor set was obtained from a woman aged 80 or older with active COVID-19.

The chain couples TRBV5-5 to TRBJ1-4; no reliable D call. The germline gives CDR1 SGHKS, CDR2 YYEKEE (reference sequence). Trimming shortened V by 2 bases and J by 2 bases, and 7 bases separated the two germline ends. This CDR3 comprises 14 residues. CDR3 sequence: CASSFSGTNEKLFF. CDR3 DNA: TGTGCCAGCAGCTTTTCGGGTACTAATGAAAAACTGTTTTTT.

The rearrangement uses TRBV19 and TRBJ1-1, with D unclear. Germline-derived CDR1 and CDR2 are LNHDA and SQIVND (reference sequence). V was trimmed by 6 bases and J by 6 bases, leaving 14 bases between them. The length of the CDR3 is 13 residues. CDR3 in DNA: TGTGCCAGTAGCATCGACCGGGTCTCTGAAGCTTTCTTT. Translation gives CASSIDRVSEAFF.

The rearrangement joins TRBV28 to TRBJ2-2, with TRBD1 matching over 10 bases. Germline V lookup: CDR1 MDHEN, CDR2 SYDVKM. This CDR3 region has 16 residues. Losses at the gene ends were 6 bases for V and 7 bases for J; bases not matched to a gene: 11. Here the CDR3 DNA reads TGTGCCAGCAGACCTACGGACAGGGGGTTCGGCGGGGAGCTGTTTTTT. Its protein is CASRPTDRGFGGELFF.